Described below is a single T cell receptor (beta chain) sequence and its context. Its antigen is currently unknown. TCRdb keeps only in-frame clones here, not all; method: immunoSEQ multiplex PCR. This sample carries approximately 20,000 clones, approximately 83% of them seen once, and the ten largest clones take 60% to 80%. This sample was taken from a study of OX40 agonist ivuxolimab in advanced cancers. For the study at large: Those treated in dose escalation had hepatocellular carcinoma, melanoma, renal cell cancer or head and neck cancer.

Study results and caveats: Dose levels from 0.1 to 3.0 mg/kg saw CD4+ and CD8+ blood T cells expand clonally by week 6. Expanded clones were, on average, more numerous in CD8+ T cells than in CD4+. Normalized expansion of T-cell clones was also low for some nonresponders.

J gave up 0 bases and V 3 bases, and 3 bases lay outside the gene matches. CDR3 length: 17 amino acids. Germline V gene data show CDR1 as WNHNN and CDR2 as SYGVQD (reference sequence). This TCR was sampled from an adult with an advanced solid tumor such as melanoma, head and neck, liver or kidney cancer. V gene TRBV10-1 combines with J gene TRBJ2-1; 12 bases line up with TRBD2. The material sequenced was CD4+ or CD8+ T cells sorted from blood, taken in a trial of the OX40 agonist ivuxolimab. The CDR3 is CASSDRTSGDSYNEQFF. DNA of the CDR3: TGCGCCAGCAGTGACAGGACTAGCGGGGACTCCTACAATGAGCAGTTCTTC.